This T cell receptor beta chain was identified during a study of blood T cell repertoires in COVID-19. About the study: Italy, Spain and the United States were the sources of the convalescent and acute COVID-19 samples. The analysed material was cDNA or gDNA that came from T cells, B-cell-depleted T cells, or PBMCs.

As originally analysed: Estimation of nucleated cell counts relied on the amplification of reference gene primers. The table came from immunoSEQ multiplex PCR; TCRdb's copy has only in-frame clones and leaves some out. D and trimming were read from the DNA, whereas the V and J calls and clone size are those reported in that table. The sample includes 75,000 to 100,000 clones, over 70% of them seen just once. The CDR3 is made up of 17 amino acids. The V gene end was trimmed by 5 bases and the J gene end by 0 bases; junction bases not matched to a gene: 7. CDR1 SNHLY and CDR2 FYNNEI come from the germline V gene.

The receptor's source is a man aged 55 to 70 with acute or convalescent COVID-19. The specimen sequenced was peripheral blood. The chain is built from TRBV2 and TRBJ2-6; 7 bases align to TRBD1. Here the CDR3 reads CASSRDRVSSGANVLTF. DNA for the CDR3: TGTGCCAGCAGTCGAGACAGGGTTAGCTCTGGGGCCAACGTCCTGACTTTC.